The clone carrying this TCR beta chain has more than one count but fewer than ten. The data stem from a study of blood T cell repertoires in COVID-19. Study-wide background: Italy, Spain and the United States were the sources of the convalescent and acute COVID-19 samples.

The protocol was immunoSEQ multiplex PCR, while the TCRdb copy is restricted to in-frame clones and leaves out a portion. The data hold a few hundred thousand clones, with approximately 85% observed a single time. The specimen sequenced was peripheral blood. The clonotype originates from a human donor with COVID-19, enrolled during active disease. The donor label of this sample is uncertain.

CDR3 loop: CASSLDWSSGANTGELFF. DNA for the CDR3: TGTGCCAGCAGCTTAGATTGGTCTAGCGGGGCGAACACCGGGGAGCTGTTTTTT. The rearrangement uses TRBV11-2 and TRBJ2-2; TRBD2 matches at 9 bases. Germline-derived CDR1 and CDR2 are SGHAT and FQNNGV. The CDR3 totals 18 residues. J lost 0 bases, V lost 0 bases, and 5 bases had no gene match.